This T cell receptor (beta chain) was found in a study of T cell responses to AZD1222 COVID-19 vaccine. Assay: immunoSEQ multiplex PCR; the TCRdb copy retains only in-frame clones and omits some. The sample records some 100,000 clones, approximately 87% being singletons. Findings and caveats of the study: Rises in breadth and depth of Spike-specific TCRs came after two AZD1222 doses. Only 5 or 6 AZD1222 recipients were seropositive at baseline. Donors skewed white British and female; clonal diversity was possibly underestimated.

Worth noting for this clone: Its antigen is unknown.

The CDR3 runs to 15 residues. CDR1 SGHTA and CDR2 FQGNSA come from the germline V gene. V lost 3 bases and J 6 bases, leaving 17 bases between the germline ends. This chain connects TRBV7-2 to TRBJ1-1; D unresolved. This material consisted of peripheral blood, taken on day 0 of AZD1222 vaccination. This TCR was sampled from an adult in good health. CDR3 nucleotide sequence: TGTGCCAGCAGCTTGGCAGTTGGGGTTAACTCTGAAGCTTTCTTT. It is translated as CASSLAVGVNSEAFF.